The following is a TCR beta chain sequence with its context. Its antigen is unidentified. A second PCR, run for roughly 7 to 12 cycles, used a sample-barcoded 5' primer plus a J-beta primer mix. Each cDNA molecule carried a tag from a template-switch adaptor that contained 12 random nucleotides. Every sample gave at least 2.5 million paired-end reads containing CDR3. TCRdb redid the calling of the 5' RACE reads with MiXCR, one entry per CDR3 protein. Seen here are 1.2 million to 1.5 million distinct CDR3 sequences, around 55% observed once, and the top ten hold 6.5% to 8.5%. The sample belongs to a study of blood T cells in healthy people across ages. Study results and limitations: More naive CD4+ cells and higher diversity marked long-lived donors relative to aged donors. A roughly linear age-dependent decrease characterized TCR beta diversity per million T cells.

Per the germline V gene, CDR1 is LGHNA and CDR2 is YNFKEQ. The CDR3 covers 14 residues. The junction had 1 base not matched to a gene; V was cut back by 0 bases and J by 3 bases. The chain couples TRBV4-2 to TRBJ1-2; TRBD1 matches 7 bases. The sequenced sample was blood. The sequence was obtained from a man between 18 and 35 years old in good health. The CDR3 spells CASSQDGTDYGYTF. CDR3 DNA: TGTGCCAGCAGCCAAGATGGGACAGACTATGGCTACACCTTC.